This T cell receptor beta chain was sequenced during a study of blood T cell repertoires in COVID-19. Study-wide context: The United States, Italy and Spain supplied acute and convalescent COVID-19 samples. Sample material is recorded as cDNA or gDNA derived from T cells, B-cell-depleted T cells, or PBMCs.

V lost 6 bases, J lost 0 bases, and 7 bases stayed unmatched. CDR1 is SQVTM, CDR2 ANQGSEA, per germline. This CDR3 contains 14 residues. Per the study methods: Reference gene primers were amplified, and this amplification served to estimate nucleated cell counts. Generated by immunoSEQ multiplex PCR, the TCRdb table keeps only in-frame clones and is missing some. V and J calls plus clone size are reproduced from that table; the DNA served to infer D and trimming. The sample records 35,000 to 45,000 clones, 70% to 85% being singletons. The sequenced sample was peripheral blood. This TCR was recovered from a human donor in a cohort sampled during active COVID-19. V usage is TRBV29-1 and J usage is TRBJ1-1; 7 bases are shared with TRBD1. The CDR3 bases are TGCAGCGTCCCCATTGGGACAGTGAACACTGAAGCTTTCTTT. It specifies CSVPIGTVNTEAFF.